A single sample is the source of the 6 T cell receptor beta chains below, sequenced in a study of tumor-infiltrating lymphocytes in oesophageal squamous cell carcinoma. Each CDR3 protein gets one entry after TCRdb re-called the PCR reads with MiXCR. The sample lists about 22,000 distinct CDR3 sequences, about a third occurring once. The source material was esophageal tumor tissue. Receptor source: a female donor with esophageal squamous cell carcinoma.

This clonotype was detected a few times. This CDR3 is CASSLYPQGSEQYF. The CDR3 nucleotides are TGTGCCAGCAGTTTATACCCGCAGGGTTCCGAGCAGTACTTC. The V and J genes are TRBV27 and TRBJ2-5; D may be TRBD1 (5 bases). The last part of the DNA fits TRBJ2-7 better; the J call may be wrong. The CDR3 totals 14 residues. Germline CDR1 reads MNHEY; CDR2 reads SMNVEV (reference sequence).

This clonotype was observed many times. The J gene is TRBJ2-1, the V gene TRBV7-6; 7 positions agree with TRBD2. This CDR3 has 16 amino acids. CDR1 SGHVS and CDR2 FNYEAQ come from the germline V gene. V lost 6 bases to trimming and J lost 0 bases; unmatched junction nucleotides: 8. The CDR3: CASSSTSESSYNEQFF. In DNA, the CDR3 is TGTGCCAGCAGTTCCACTAGCGAAAGCTCCTACAATGAGCAGTTCTTC. The full variable domain, completed using reference TRBV7-6 and TRBJ2-1, is GAGVSQSPRYKVTKRGQDVALRCDPISGHVSLYWYRQALGQGPEFLTYFNYEAQQDKSGLPNDRFSAERPEGSISTLTIQRTEQRDSAMYRCASSSTSESSYNEQFFGPGTRLTVL.

As regards this clonotype: The junction departs from the called germline gene at one end, perhaps through a read error. The chain uses TRBV12-3 or TRBV12-4 and TRBJ2-3; D is unresolved. This CDR3 region has 13 residues. The CDR3, as DNA: TGTGCCTGCTTCAGGTACTCCACATATACGCAGTATTTT. It yields the protein CACFRYSTYTQYF.

Remarks on this clonotype: Just one base apart from a much larger clone, this may be a read error. This sequence joins TRBV10-1 and TRBJ2-5; 7 bases are shared with TRBD2. This CDR3 contains 13 residues. V lost 4 bases to trimming and J lost 11 bases; unmatched junction nucleotides: 10. The germline gives CDR1 WNHNN, CDR2 SYGVQD (reference sequence). The CDR3 nucleotides read TGCGCCAGCAGTGGTCCCAGCGGGGATGAGCAGTACTTC. It specifies CASSGPSGDEQYF.

A word on this clonotype: One base away lies a much larger clone, so this may be a sequencing read error. V and J are TRBV5-1 and TRBJ1-2; TRBD1 matches at 9 bases. The CDR3 consists of 13 residues. CDR1 is SGHRS, CDR2 YFSETQ, per germline. CDR3 sequence: CANSVPTGGGYTF. The CDR3 DNA reads as TGCGCCAACAGCGTCCCAACAGGGGGCGGCTACACCTTC.

CDR3 protein: CASSLVGSGNEKLFF. In DNA, the CDR3 is TGTGCCAGCAGCTTAGTAGGATCGGGAAATGAAAAACTGTTTTTT. The gene calls are TRBV7-9 and TRBJ1-4; D unclear. The V end lost 1 base, the J end lost 5 bases, and 11 bases lay between the germline ends. This CDR3 is 15 amino acids long. Germline V gene data show CDR1 as SEHNR and CDR2 as FQNEAQ (reference sequence).